The entry below gives a single T cell receptor beta chain sequence along with its context. Its antigen is unidentified. MiXCR, run by TCRdb on the RT-PCR reads, gives a single entry per CDR3 protein. The data show approximately 680,000 distinct CDR3 sequences, 15% to 18% seen once. Between the trimmed V and J ends, which lost 6 bases and 2 bases, there was a span of 14 bases. From germline, CDR1 is MNHEY and CDR2 SVGAGI. The CDR3 loop spans 15 amino acids. This sample is part of a study of response to subunit inactivated influenza vaccine. Study-level points and caveats: After each seasonal influenza vaccination, few new T cells are recruited, the authors suggested.

The starting material was PBMCs from blood, obtained approximately 12 days after vaccination. The TCR originated in a man aged 50 or older who received an inactivated influenza vaccine. The chain employs TRBV6-5 and TRBJ2-1, with a weak D call TRBD2 (6 bases). This CDR3 is CASSLADPPYNEQFF. In DNA form, the CDR3 reads TGTGCCAGCAGCTTAGCGGATCCCCCCTACAATGAGCAGTTCTTC.